The 19 T cell receptor beta chains given below trace back to one sample, sequenced in a study of cytomegalovirus exposure and HLA in healthy donors. The PCR made use of 60 Vbeta and 13 Jbeta primers. Clones were read by immunoSEQ multiplex PCR, and TCRdb kept only the in-frame ones, dropping some. The sample is made up of around 200,000 clones, and the top ten hold under 1% of it. Sequencing used PBMCs. These TCRs come from a woman aged 25 to 39 in good health and CMV-seropositive.

This rearrangement joins TRBV7-9 to TRBJ2-3; D uncertain. CDR3 length: 15 amino acids. V was pared by 5 bases and J by 2 bases, with 14 bases between. Germline V gives CDR1 SEHNR, CDR2 FQNEAQ (reference sequence). The CDR3 nucleotides are TGTGCCAGCAGCCAAGGCGGCAGCTTCACAGATACGCAGTATTTT. Translated: CASSQGGSFTDTQYF.

This chain links TRBV7-2 with TRBJ2-3, with 8 bases matching TRBD2. The germline CDR1 and CDR2 sequences are SGHTA and FQGNSA. The CDR3 is 15 amino acids. The V gene end was trimmed by 3 bases and the J gene end by 5 bases; junction bases not matched to a gene: 7. Here the CDR3 reads CASSLTGGPGDTQYF. CDR3 nucleotides: TGTGCCAGCAGCTTGACGGGAGGGCCGGGAGATACGCAGTATTTT.

CDR3 sequence (DNA): TGTGCCAGCAGCCTAGAGGGGTCCAGGAACACTGAAGCTTTCTTT. It specifies CASSLEGSRNTEAFF. V is TRBV7-2 and J is TRBJ1-1, with a weak D call TRBD1 (5 bases). CDR3 length equals 15 residues. Germline CDR1 reads SGHTA; CDR2 reads FQGNSA. The V and J ends lost 5 bases and 1 base respectively, with 14 bases between them.

The V and J genes are TRBV13 and TRBJ2-7; D perhaps matches TRBD1 (6 bases). CDR3 size: 15 residues. The germline CDR1 and CDR2 sequences are PRHDT and FYEKMQ (reference sequence). Trimming removed 5 bases at V and 3 bases at J, with 17 bases between. The CDR3: CASSLAGTLRYEQYF. In DNA, the CDR3 is TGTGCCAGCAGCCTGGCCGGGACACTTCGCTACGAGCAGTACTTC. Supplemented by reference TRBV13 and TRBJ2-7, the full variable domain reads AAGVIQSPRHLIKEKRETATLKCYPIPRHDTVYWYQQGPGQDPQFLISFYEKMQSDKGSIPDRFSAQQFSDYHSELNMSSLELGDSALYFCASSLAGTLRYEQYFGPGTRLTVT.

The chain carries TRBV4-1 and TRBJ2-7; D gene uncertain. The germline gives CDR1 MGHRA, CDR2 YSYEKL. V dropped 0 bases and J dropped 4 bases, with 13 bases sitting between them. The CDR3 contains 15 residues. The CDR3 is CASSQEPEARYEQYF. CDR3 sequence (DNA): TGCGCCAGCAGCCAAGAACCAGAGGCTCGTTACGAGCAGTACTTC.

The V call is TRBV6-1, the J call TRBJ2-5; a possible D gene is TRBD2 (5 bases). Germline values: CDR1 MNHNS, CDR2 SASEGT. The CDR3 spans 13 residues. V was trimmed by 7 bases and J by 0 bases, leaving 9 bases between them. CDR3 DNA sequence: TGTGCCAGCATCCGCGGGTACCAAGAGACCCAGTACTTC. This encodes CASIRGYQETQYF.

The chain carries TRBV4-1 and TRBJ2-3; TRBD2 agrees at 9 bases. V gave up 0 bases and J gave up 4 bases; unmatched junction bases: 11. Germline CDR1 and CDR2: MGHRA and YSYEKL. The CDR3 runs 18 residues. CDR3 residues: CASSQEGTGTSLADTQYF. The CDR3 DNA is TGCGCCAGCAGCCAAGAGGGGACCGGGACTAGCCTCGCAGATACGCAGTATTTT.

This chain joins TRBV5-4 and TRBJ2-7, with 8 nucleotides matching TRBD1. This CDR3 is 15 amino acids long. Germline CDR1 reads SGHNT; CDR2 reads YYREEE (reference sequence). The V gene end was trimmed by 3 bases and the J gene end by 3 bases; junction bases not matched to a gene: 8. CDR3 nucleotide sequence: TGTGCCAGCAGCTCCCCCCAACAGGGGGTCTACGAGCAGTACTTC. This codes for CASSSPQQGVYEQYF.

J is TRBJ1-1 and V is TRBV5-1; 9 bases are shared with TRBD1. Germline loops: CDR1 SGHRS, CDR2 YFSETQ. The CDR3 has 14 amino acids. After removal of 3 bases from V and 7 bases from J, the junction contained 7 bases not matched to a gene. The CDR3 sequence: CASSSQGARGEAFF. The DNA for the CDR3 is TGCGCCAGCAGCTCACAGGGGGCAAGAGGTGAAGCTTTCTTT.

This chain connects TRBV11-3 to TRBJ2-1, with D tentatively TRBD2 (5 bases). The CDR3 totals 17 residues. The germline CDR1 and CDR2 sequences are SGHNT and YENEEA. V lost 1 base and J 6 bases, leaving 19 bases between the germline ends. The CDR3 DNA follows: TGTGCCAGCAGCTTAGCCCACAACCCACTAGGTTTCAATGAGCAGTTCTTC. Protein sequence: CASSLAHNPLGFNEQFF.

This chain's CDR3 is CASAQQGRYTEAFF. In DNA, the CDR3 is TGTGCCAGCGCCCAACAGGGGAGGTACACTGAAGCTTTCTTT. This sequence joins TRBV7-9 and TRBJ1-1; 7 nucleotides align to TRBD1. Trimming removed 8 bases from V and 3 bases from J; junction bases left unmatched: 9. Germline lookup yields CDR1 SEHNR and CDR2 FQNEAQ (reference sequence). CDR3 length: 14 amino acids.

The chain couples TRBV2 to TRBJ2-1; TRBD2 agrees at 12 bases. CDR1 is SNHLY, CDR2 FYNNEI, per germline. This CDR3 contains 17 residues. Trimming removed 7 bases from V and 8 bases from J; junction bases left unmatched: 15. The CDR3 protein is CASKESSGGAGIYEQFF. The CDR3 DNA sequence: TGTGCCAGCAAAGAATCTAGCGGGGGGGCTGGAATCTATGAGCAGTTCTTC.

The genes are TRBV6-5 and TRBJ2-7, with D perhaps matching TRBD1 (6 bases). The germline V gene encodes CDR1 MNHEY and CDR2 SVGAGI. Trimming left V 0 bases short and J 6 bases short, with 18 bases between. The CDR3 runs 16 residues. DNA for the CDR3: TGTGCCAGCAGTTACTCCTTTGGACAGCCCTACGGCGAGCAGTACTTC. This sequence encodes CASSYSFGQPYGEQYF.

This chain links TRBV29-1 with TRBJ1-2; D is unresolved. V was pared by 5 bases and J by 4 bases, with 8 bases between. The length of the CDR3 is 11 residues. The germline CDR1 and CDR2 sequences are SQVTM and ANQGSEA. The CDR3 reads CSVIVGYGYTF. As DNA, the CDR3 is TGCAGCGTTATAGTCGGCTATGGCTACACCTTC.

The rearrangement uses TRBV6-6 and TRBJ2-1, with 7 bases matching TRBD1. CDR1 MNHNY and CDR2 SVGAGI come from the germline V gene (reference sequence). CDR3 length: 12 amino acids. The V segment lost 6 bases and the J segment 6 bases; nucleotides outside the gene matches: 2. The CDR3 coding sequence is TGTGCCAGCAGATCAGGGGGCAATGAGCAGTTCTTC. The encoded protein is CASRSGGNEQFF.

This rearrangement joins TRBV6-6 to TRBJ1-5; no reliable D call. Germline CDR1 is MNHNY and CDR2 is SVGAGI (reference sequence). This CDR3 is 12 amino acids long. The V and J ends lost 2 bases and 5 bases respectively, with 4 bases between them. The CDR3 reads CASSYLDQPQHF. CDR3 DNA sequence: TGTGCCAGCAGTTACCTTGATCAGCCCCAGCATTTT.

The CDR3, as DNA: TGTGCCAGCAGTGATCGAGCTCGAGAGACCCAGTACTTC. Translated: CASSDRARETQYF. This rearrangement joins TRBV6-1 to TRBJ2-5; D not resolved. The CDR3 loop spans 13 amino acids. In germline, CDR1 is MNHNS, CDR2 SASEGT. Trimming removed 3 bases at V and 4 bases at J, with 9 bases between.

The chain recombines TRBV30 with TRBJ2-5, with a tentative D call TRBD2 (6 bases). With 1 base removed from V and 0 bases from J, the gap between germline ends came to 12 bases. The V gene's germline CDR1 is GTSNPN and CDR2 SVGIG (reference sequence). The CDR3 length is 15 residues. The chain's CDR3 is CAWSAGAANQETQYF. The CDR3 coding sequence is TGTGCCTGGAGTGCGGGAGCGGCCAACCAAGAGACCCAGTACTTC.

As DNA, the CDR3 is TGTGCCAGCAAGACCCGGGACACCGGCTACGAGCAGTACTTC. This sequence encodes CASKTRDTGYEQYF. The chain links TRBV5-8 to TRBJ2-7, with a possible D match to TRBD1 (6 bases). The germline V gene has CDR1 SGHTS and CDR2 YDEGEE. Trimming pared 6 bases from V and 3 bases from J, leaving 16 bases between. The CDR3 runs to 14 residues.